The clone carrying this T cell receptor beta chain was counted a single time. Its antigen remains unidentified. The source of the sample is a study of CD8+ T cells in alopecia areata. cDNA reverse transcribed from extracted RNA served as the sequencing template. TCRdb keeps only in-frame clones here, not all; method: immunoSEQ multiplex PCR. The sample records about 220,000 clones, less than 75% being singletons. Treatment reported: oral pan-JAK inhibitor, 5-10 mg twice daily. Per germline, CDR1 SQVTM and CDR2 ANQGSEA. Unmatched junction bases numbered 9, after V lost 6 bases and J lost 4 bases. The CDR3 sequence is 14 residues long. The study's findings and limits: Elevated clonality characterized lesional scalp relative to normal scalp, particularly in alopecia totalis/universalis. TCRs were shared less clearly across patients than in mice, possibly for HLA-related reasons. Tofacitinib significantly reduced both scalp clonality and expanded CD8+ clones among the top 100.

This rearrangement joins TRBV29-1 to TRBJ1-2; TRBD1 aligns across 9 bases. Sequenced here: CD4+ T cells sorted from blood, sampled at week 4, from a patient treated with tofacitinib. The receptor was isolated from a human donor with alopecia areata. The DNA for the CDR3 is TGCAGCGTGGCACCGGGACAGGGCGTCTATGGCTACACCTTC. It specifies CSVAPGQGVYGYTF.